These 13 T cell receptor beta chains were sequenced from one sample in a study of blood T cell repertoires in COVID-19. Some clones are missing from TCRdb's copy, which holds only in-frame ones; the method was immunoSEQ multiplex PCR. Of about 490,000 clones listed, around 85% are singletons. Sequencing was done on a sample of peripheral blood. These TCRs come from a human donor in a cohort sampled during active COVID-19.

The chain joins TRBV28 to TRBJ1-4; 8 positions agree with TRBD1. From germline, CDR1 is MDHEN and CDR2 SYDVKM. With 5 bases clipped from V and 4 bases from J, the junction kept 6 bases outside the gene matches. This CDR3 is 15 amino acids long. The CDR3: CASSVQGGNNEKLFF. The DNA of the CDR3 is TGTGCCAGCAGTGTACAGGGGGGTAATAATGAAAAACTGTTTTTT.

In DNA, the CDR3 is TGTGCCACCAGCAGAGTGAGGTTTACGGAGACCCAGTACTTC. This gives the protein CATSRVRFTETQYF. The V gene is TRBV15, the J gene TRBJ2-5, with D uncertain. The CDR3 totals 14 residues. CDR1 and CDR2 from the germline V gene are LNHNV and YYDKDF (reference sequence). V was pared by 1 base and J by 5 bases, with 11 bases between.

The V and J genes are TRBV6-5 and TRBJ2-3; D is possibly TRBD2 (6 bases). The germline V and J ends were trimmed by 0 bases and 4 bases, with 8 bases remaining between them. This CDR3 spans 14 amino acids. Germline V gives CDR1 MNHEY, CDR2 SVGAGI. CDR3 region: CASSYSPSADTQYF. The CDR3, as DNA: TGTGCCAGCAGTTACTCGCCTAGCGCAGATACGCAGTATTTT.

V and J are TRBV7-3 and TRBJ1-2; tentative D call: TRBD1 (5 bases). Germline V gene sequence: CDR1 SGHTA, CDR2 FQGTGA. Trimming removed 2 bases at V and 6 bases at J, with 16 bases between. The CDR3 contains 15 residues. The CDR3 spells CASSLVELDRDGYTF. The CDR3, as DNA: TGTGCCAGCAGCTTAGTAGAATTAGACAGAGATGGCTACACCTTC.

The chain combines TRBV7-9 with TRBJ2-1, with TRBD2 identical over 8 bases. The germline gives CDR1 SEHNR, CDR2 FQNEAQ (reference sequence). The CDR3 totals 17 residues. J was trimmed by 4 bases and V by 4 bases; bases with no gene match: 12. This chain's CDR3 is CASSSILAAGGYNEQFF. The CDR3 nucleotides read TGTGCCAGCAGCTCCATCCTAGCTGCGGGGGGATACAATGAGCAGTTCTTC.

The genes are TRBV7-2 and TRBJ2-5; 7 positions agree with TRBD2. The germline gives CDR1 SGHTA, CDR2 FQGNSA. The trim removed 2 bases at V and 5 bases at J, leaving 14 bases unmatched. The length of the CDR3 is 17 residues. DNA of the CDR3: TGTGCCAGCAGCTTACGGGTAGCGGGCGTAGAAGGGGAGACCCAGTACTTC. Amino acids: CASSLRVAGVEGETQYF.

The J gene is TRBJ1-2, the V gene TRBV7-8; D is unclear. The germline gives CDR1 SGHVS, CDR2 FQNEAQ. The CDR3 totals 14 residues. Trimming stripped 7 bases from V and 2 bases from J, with 14 bases between. CDR3 loop: CASTLEARNYGYTF. The CDR3, as DNA: TGTGCCAGCACTCTTGAGGCCCGCAACTATGGCTACACCTTC.

The V and J genes are TRBV19 and TRBJ1-6; possibly TRBD1 for D (6 bases). V shed 7 bases and J shed 9 bases, with 16 bases lying between them. The germline gives CDR1 LNHDA, CDR2 SQIVND (reference sequence). This CDR3 region has 14 residues. The CDR3 sequence is CASTPDSDLSPLHF. CDR3 in DNA: TGTGCCAGTACACCGGACAGCGACCTTTCACCCCTCCACTTT.

The chain links TRBV6-1 to TRBJ2-6; TRBD1 matches at 7 bases. Trimming cost V 2 bases and J 2 bases; bases outside gene matches: 0. CDR3 length: 15 amino acids. CDR1 and CDR2 from the germline V gene are MNHNS and SASEGT. The CDR3 nucleotides are TGTGCCAGCAGTGAAAGGGGGCCTGGGGCCAACGTCCTGACTTTC. This sequence encodes CASSERGPGANVLTF.

This clone was observed once. The V call is TRBV5-8, the J call TRBJ1-2; D gene ambiguous. Looked up from germline, CDR1 is SGHTS and CDR2 is YDEGEE. V dropped 0 bases and J dropped 4 bases, with 13 bases sitting between them. This CDR3 is 15 amino acids long. This chain's CDR3 is CASSLDLEAVYGYTF. The CDR3 DNA is TGTGCCAGCAGCTTGGATTTGGAGGCAGTCTATGGCTACACCTTC.

This sequence joins TRBV18 and TRBJ1-2; D unresolved. Trimming took off 2 bases at V and 0 bases at J, with 10 bases between the two ends. This CDR3 spans 15 amino acids. Germline CDR1 KGHSH, CDR2 LQKENI. CDR3 protein: CASSPNPVTNYGYTF. In nucleotides, the CDR3 is TGTGCCAGCTCACCAAACCCGGTGACTAACTATGGCTACACCTTC.

The CDR3 reads CASSPRGSGTDTQYF. In nucleotides, the CDR3 is TGTGCCAGCAGCCCCCGAGGTAGCGGCACAGATACGCAGTATTTT. The J gene is TRBJ2-3, the V gene TRBV3-1 (or the pseudogene TRBV3-2), with D possibly matching TRBD2 (5 bases). Trimming took 4 bases from V and 1 from J, leaving 12 bases between them. Germline values: CDR1 LGHDT, CDR2 YNNKEL (reference sequence). The CDR3 runs to 15 residues.

This rearrangement joins TRBV10-3 to TRBJ2-6; TRBD1 agrees at 7 bases. Germline loops: CDR1 ENHRY, CDR2 SYGVKD. The CDR3 has 18 amino acids. Trimming took 1 base from V and 1 from J; bases not matched to a gene: 7. CDR3 region: CAISEYRQGGSGANVLTF. For the CDR3, the DNA is TGTGCCATCAGTGAGTATAGACAGGGCGGATCTGGGGCCAACGTCCTGACTTTC.